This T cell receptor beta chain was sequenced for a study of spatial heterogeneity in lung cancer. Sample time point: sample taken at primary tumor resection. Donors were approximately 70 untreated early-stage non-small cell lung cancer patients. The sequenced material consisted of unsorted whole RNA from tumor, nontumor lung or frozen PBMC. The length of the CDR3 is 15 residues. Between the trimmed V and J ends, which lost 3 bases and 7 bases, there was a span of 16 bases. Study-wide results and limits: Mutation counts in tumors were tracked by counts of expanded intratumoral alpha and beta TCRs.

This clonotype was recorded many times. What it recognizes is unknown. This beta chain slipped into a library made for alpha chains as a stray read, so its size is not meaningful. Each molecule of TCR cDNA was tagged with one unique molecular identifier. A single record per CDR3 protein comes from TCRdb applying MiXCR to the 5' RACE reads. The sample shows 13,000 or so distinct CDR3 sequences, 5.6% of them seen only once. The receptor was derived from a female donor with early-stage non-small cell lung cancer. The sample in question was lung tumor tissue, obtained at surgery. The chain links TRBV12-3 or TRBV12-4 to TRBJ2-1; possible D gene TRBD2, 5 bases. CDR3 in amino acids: CASSFRGRWENEQFF. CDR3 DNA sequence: TGTGCCAGCAGTTTTCGAGGCAGGTGGGAGAATGAGCAGTTCTTC.